What follows are 14 T cell receptor beta chains derived from one specimen sequenced in a study of technical replicates of blood from a few donors. TCRdb's copy holds only in-frame clones and misses some; the assay was immunoSEQ multiplex PCR. The sample has under 95,000 clones; 91% are singletons. Input material: T cells isolated from PBMCs. All receptors derive from a human donor in good health. Some clones in this sample may be carry-over from other donors' samples.

This clone was counted once. This chain connects TRBV9 to TRBJ2-1; D perhaps matches TRBD1 (5 bases). Germline V gene lookup returns CDR1 SGDLS and CDR2 YYNGEE. The CDR3 sequence is 16 residues long. Trimming took 2 bases from V and 0 from J, leaving 12 bases between them. The CDR3, as DNA: TGTGCCAGCAGCGTGGATTACAGGAGCTCCTACAATGAGCAGTTCTTC. It is translated as CASSVDYRSSYNEQFF. The whole variable domain, remainder taken from reference TRBV9 and TRBJ2-1, is DSGVTQTPKHLITATGQRVTLRCSPRSGDLSVYWYQQSLDQGLQFLIQYYNGEERAKGNILERFSAQQFPDLHSELNLSSLELGDSALYFCASSVDYRSSYNEQFFGPGTRLTVL.

The chain couples TRBV9 to TRBJ2-7; TRBD2 matches 12 bases. This CDR3 contains 15 residues. After removal of 3 bases from V and 3 bases from J, the junction contained 4 bases not matched to a gene. In germline, CDR1 is SGDLS, CDR2 YYNGEE. Written as DNA, the CDR3 is TGTGCCAGCAGCGCCACTAGCGGGGGGCACTACGAGCAGTACTTC. It yields the protein CASSATSGGHYEQYF.

The chain joins TRBV29-1 to TRBJ2-7, with D hard to call. The CDR3 is 12 amino acids. Trimming removed 5 bases at V and 0 bases at J, with 8 bases between. CDR1 is SQVTM and CDR2 is ANQGSEA in the germline V gene. CDR3 sequence: CSVSLLSYEQYF. The CDR3 DNA is TGCAGCGTTTCCCTTCTCTCCTACGAGCAGTACTTC.

The sample holds one count of this clone. This rearrangement joins TRBV5-8 to TRBJ2-1; TRBD2 aligns across 16 bases. The germline V gene has CDR1 SGHTS and CDR2 YDEGEE. The CDR3 consists of 19 residues. With V trimmed by 4 bases and J by 5 bases, 12 bases remained unmatched. The CDR3 spells CASSRVPGLAGGPNNEQFF. CDR3 in DNA: TGTGCCAGCAGCCGAGTCCCGGGACTAGCGGGAGGGCCGAACAATGAGCAGTTCTTC.

The chain links TRBV4-1 to TRBJ2-3; D may be TRBD1 (5 bases). Trimming removed 4 bases at V and 1 base at J, with 18 bases between. This CDR3 contains 17 residues. Germline values: CDR1 MGHRA, CDR2 YSYEKL. This chain's CDR3 is CASSPIIGREGTDTQYF. The CDR3 region has the DNA TGCGCCAGCAGCCCCATAATAGGCAGGGAAGGCACAGATACGCAGTATTTT.

The chain couples TRBV28 to TRBJ2-7, with TRBD2 matching over 10 bases. Per the germline V gene, CDR1 is MDHEN and CDR2 is SYDVKM. J was trimmed by 2 bases and V by 5 bases; bases with no gene match: 9. CDR3 length: 16 residues. This CDR3 is CASSDTGLASAYEQYF. CDR3 DNA sequence: TGTGCCAGCAGTGACACGGGACTAGCGAGTGCCTACGAGCAGTACTTC.

The chain recombines TRBV9 with TRBJ2-5, with TRBD2 matching over 14 bases. The germline V gene has CDR1 SGDLS and CDR2 YYNGEE. V was clipped by 0 bases and J by 7 bases; unmatched bases: 14. The CDR3 length is 19 residues. The CDR3 sequence: CASSVVGTSGGHSGVTQYF. The DNA for the CDR3 is TGTGCCAGCAGCGTAGTTGGGACTAGCGGGGGCCATTCGGGGGTGACCCAGTACTTC.

The chain is built from TRBV6-1 and TRBJ2-7; D is perhaps TRBD1 (6 bases). The CDR3 is 12 residues long. The germline gives CDR1 MNHNS, CDR2 SASEGT. V lost 6 bases and J lost 2, with 8 bases in between. The CDR3 sequence: CASSRGPYEQYF. The CDR3 DNA reads as TGTGCCAGCAGCAGGGGTCCCTACGAGCAGTACTTC.

The genes are TRBV7-8 and TRBJ2-1; weak D call: TRBD2 (5 bases). CDR3 length equals 14 residues. Trimming pared 5 bases from V and 0 bases from J, leaving 8 bases between. Germline V lookup: CDR1 SGHVS, CDR2 FQNEAQ. The CDR3 DNA is TGTGCCAGCAGCCCGGACTCCTCCTACAATGAGCAGTTCTTC. Protein: CASSPDSSYNEQFF.

DNA of the CDR3: TGTGCCAGCAGGGCCCCCTGGCTGGGAAACACCATATATTTT. It encodes CASRAPWLGNTIYF. V is TRBV7-6 and J is TRBJ1-3, with D uncertain. The CDR3 spans 14 residues. CDR1 and CDR2 (germline): SGHVS, FNYEAQ. V lost 6 bases to trimming and J lost 4 bases, with 13 bases between them.

This clone was counted a single time. V and J are TRBV29-1 and TRBJ1-3; D is undetermined. CDR1 is SQVTM and CDR2 is ANQGSEA in the germline V gene. The germline V and J ends were trimmed by 6 bases and 3 bases, with 12 bases remaining between them. The CDR3 has 13 residues. The CDR3 spells CSVVSLFGNTIYF. The CDR3 DNA reads as TGCAGCGTGGTTAGCCTTTTTGGAAACACCATATATTTT.

This chain links TRBV20-1 with TRBJ2-4; 8 bases are shared with TRBD1. Germline V gene lookup returns CDR1 DFQATT and CDR2 SNEGSKA (reference sequence). The CDR3 consists of 11 residues. The junction had 8 bases not matched to a gene; V was cut back by 7 bases and J by 12 bases. The chain's CDR3 is CSGDDRGYQYF. For the CDR3, the DNA is TGCAGTGGAGATGACAGGGGTTATCAGTACTTC.

The V call is TRBV28, the J call TRBJ2-7; D remains unclear. The CDR3 totals 12 residues. Trimming shortened V by 1 base and J by 4 bases, and 5 bases separated the two germline ends. CDR1 is MDHEN, CDR2 SYDVKM, per germline. The CDR3 spells CASSLSQYEQYF. CDR3 sequence (DNA): TGTGCCAGCAGTTTATCACAGTACGAGCAGTACTTC.

The rearrangement links TRBV5-5 to TRBJ1-1, with no clear D. The V gene lost 0 bases and the J gene lost 0 bases, with 6 bases spanning the gap. CDR3 size: 14 residues. CDR1 is SGHKS and CDR2 is YYEKEE in the germline V gene (reference sequence). The CDR3 protein is CASSLGVLNTEAFF. As DNA, the CDR3 is TGTGCCAGCAGCTTGGGAGTTCTGAACACTGAAGCTTTCTTT.